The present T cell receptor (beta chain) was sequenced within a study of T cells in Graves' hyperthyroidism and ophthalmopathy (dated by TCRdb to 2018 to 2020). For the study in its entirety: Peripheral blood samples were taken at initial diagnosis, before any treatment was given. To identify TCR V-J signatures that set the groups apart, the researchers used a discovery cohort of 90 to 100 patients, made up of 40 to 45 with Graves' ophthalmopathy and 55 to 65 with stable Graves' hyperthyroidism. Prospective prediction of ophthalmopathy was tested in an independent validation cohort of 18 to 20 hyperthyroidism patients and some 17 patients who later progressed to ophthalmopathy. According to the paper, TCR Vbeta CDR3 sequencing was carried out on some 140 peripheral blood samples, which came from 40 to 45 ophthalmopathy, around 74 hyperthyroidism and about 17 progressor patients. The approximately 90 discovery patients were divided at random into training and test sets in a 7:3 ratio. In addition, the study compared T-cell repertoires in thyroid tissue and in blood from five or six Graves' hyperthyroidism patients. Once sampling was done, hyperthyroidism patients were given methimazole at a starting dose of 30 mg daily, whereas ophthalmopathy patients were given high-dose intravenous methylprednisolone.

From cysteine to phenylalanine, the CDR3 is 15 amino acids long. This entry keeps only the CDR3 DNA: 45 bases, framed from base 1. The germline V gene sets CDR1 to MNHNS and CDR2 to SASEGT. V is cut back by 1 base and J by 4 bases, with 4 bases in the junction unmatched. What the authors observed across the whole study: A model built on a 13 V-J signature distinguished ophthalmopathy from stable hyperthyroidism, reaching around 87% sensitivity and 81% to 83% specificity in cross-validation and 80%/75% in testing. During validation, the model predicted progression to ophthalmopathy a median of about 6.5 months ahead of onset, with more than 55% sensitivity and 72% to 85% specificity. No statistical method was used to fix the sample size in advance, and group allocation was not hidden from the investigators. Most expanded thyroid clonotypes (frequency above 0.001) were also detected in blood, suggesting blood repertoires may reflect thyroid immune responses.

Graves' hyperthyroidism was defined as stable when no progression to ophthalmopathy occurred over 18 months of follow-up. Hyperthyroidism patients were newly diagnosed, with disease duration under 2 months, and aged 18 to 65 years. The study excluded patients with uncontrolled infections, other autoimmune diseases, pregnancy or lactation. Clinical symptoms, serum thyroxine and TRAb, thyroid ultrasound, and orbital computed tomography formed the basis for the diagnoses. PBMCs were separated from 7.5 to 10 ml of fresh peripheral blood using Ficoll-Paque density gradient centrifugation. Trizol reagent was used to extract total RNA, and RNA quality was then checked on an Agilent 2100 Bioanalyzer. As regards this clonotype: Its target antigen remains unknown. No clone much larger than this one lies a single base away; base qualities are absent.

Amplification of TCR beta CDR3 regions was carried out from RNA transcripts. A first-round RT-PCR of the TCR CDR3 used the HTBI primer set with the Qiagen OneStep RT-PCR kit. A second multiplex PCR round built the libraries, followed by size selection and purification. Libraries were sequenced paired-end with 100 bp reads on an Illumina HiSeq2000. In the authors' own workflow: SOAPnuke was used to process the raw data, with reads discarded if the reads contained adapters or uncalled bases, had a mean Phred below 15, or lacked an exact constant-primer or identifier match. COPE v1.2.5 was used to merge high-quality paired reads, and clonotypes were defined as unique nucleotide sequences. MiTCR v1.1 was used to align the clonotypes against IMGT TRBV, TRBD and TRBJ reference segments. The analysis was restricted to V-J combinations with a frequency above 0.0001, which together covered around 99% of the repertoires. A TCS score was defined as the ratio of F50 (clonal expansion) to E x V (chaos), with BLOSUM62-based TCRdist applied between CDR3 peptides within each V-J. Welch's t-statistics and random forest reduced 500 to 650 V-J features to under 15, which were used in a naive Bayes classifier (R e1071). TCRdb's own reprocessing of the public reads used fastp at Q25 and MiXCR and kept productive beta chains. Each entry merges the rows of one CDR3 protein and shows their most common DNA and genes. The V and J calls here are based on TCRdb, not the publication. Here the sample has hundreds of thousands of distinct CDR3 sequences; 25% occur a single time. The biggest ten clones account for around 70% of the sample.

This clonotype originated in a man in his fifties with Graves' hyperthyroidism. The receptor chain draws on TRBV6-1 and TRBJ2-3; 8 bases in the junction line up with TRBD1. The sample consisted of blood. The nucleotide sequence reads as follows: TGTGCCAGCAGTGAAGAGGACAGGGCCGCAGATACGCAGTATTTT. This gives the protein CASSEEDRAADTQYF.